This T cell receptor beta chain derives from a study of T cell repertoires in ileal Crohn's disease. Across the study: Median disease duration was 7.9 years; about 37% smoked at surgery. Postoperative therapy was given to about half: some eleven thiopurines, 18 anti-TNF agents.

Per sample, roughly 0.5 micrograms of biopsy DNA were TCRB immunosequenced. This table comes from immunoSEQ multiplex PCR, and its TCRdb copy is limited to in-frame clones, with some not included. The sample consists of 6,000 to 8,000 clones, roughly three quarters of them appearing once. The CDR3 extends over 16 amino acids. Germline V lookup: CDR1 SGHRS, CDR2 YFSETQ. The V segment lost 0 bases and the J segment 2 bases; nucleotides outside the gene matches: 2. This TCR was recovered from an adult with Crohn's disease. The chain joins TRBV5-1 to TRBJ2-6; 7 bases are shared with TRBD2. Material for sequencing was ileal tissue. The CDR3 bases are TGCGCCAGCAGCTTGGTGGGGGGGACTGGGGCCAACGTCCTGACTTTC. Translation gives CASSLVGGTGANVLTF.